What follows is one T cell receptor (beta chain) and its context. The entry originates in a study of brain T cells in children with intractable seizures. The sequenced cases were selected for having the highest brain T cell transcript signatures. Only in-frame clones appear in the TCRdb table, and some are missing; sequencing was by immunoSEQ multiplex PCR. The sample carries under 150,000 clones, 94% recorded once. The origin of this receptor is a boy under two years old with hemimegalencephaly and intractable seizures. The specimen was peripheral blood, collected at surgery.

The CDR3 sequence: CASSSQAPLYEQYF. The CDR3 DNA reads as TGTGCCAGCAGTTCCCAGGCGCCCCTATACGAGCAGTACTTC. This sequence joins TRBV6-6 and TRBJ2-7; D is unresolved. The CDR3 runs 14 residues. V dropped 4 bases and J dropped 4 bases, with 14 bases sitting between them. In germline, CDR1 is MNHNY, CDR2 SVGAGI (reference sequence).